A single sample gave rise to the 24 T cell receptor beta chains below, sequenced in a study of OX40 agonist ivuxolimab in advanced cancers. Produced via immunoSEQ multiplex PCR; TCRdb's table is partial and in-frame only. The repertoire holds approximately 80,000 clones, with more than 80% as singletons. This specimen was CD4+ or CD8+ T cells sorted from blood, taken in a trial of the OX40 agonist ivuxolimab. The source is an adult with an advanced solid tumor such as melanoma, head and neck, liver or kidney cancer.

V usage is TRBV6-5 and J usage is TRBJ2-6; TRBD1 matches 8 bases. The CDR3 runs 15 residues. Germline assignment: CDR1 MNHEY and CDR2 SVGAGI. The V segment lost 8 bases and the J segment 3 bases; nucleotides outside the gene matches: 6. Here the CDR3 reads CASVQGAGGANVLTF. CDR3 nucleotide sequence: TGTGCCAGCGTTCAGGGGGCGGGTGGGGCCAACGTCCTGACTTTC.

CDR3 DNA sequence: TGTGCCAGCAGCTTAGGCAGGGAGCAGTACTTC. Its translation is CASSLGREQYF. The chain is built from TRBV7-8 and TRBJ2-7; D is uncertain. V was pared by 1 base and J by 7 bases, with 5 bases between. There are 11 residues in the CDR3. Per the germline V gene, CDR1 is SGHVS and CDR2 is FQNEAQ.

The chain has TRBV30 and TRBJ2-7; D tentatively fits TRBD1 or TRBD2 (6 bases each). Trimming removed 0 bases at V and 5 bases at J, with 23 bases between. Germline V gene lookup returns CDR1 GTSNPN and CDR2 SVGIG (reference sequence). The length of the CDR3 is 17 residues. CDR3 amino acids: CAWSVARPLKGGNEQYF. DNA of the CDR3: TGTGCCTGGAGTGTAGCGAGACCCCTGAAGGGGGGTAACGAGCAGTACTTC.

This chain uses TRBV6-5 with TRBJ2-1; a weak D match, TRBD1 (6 bases). V was trimmed by 6 bases and J by 5 bases, leaving 14 bases between them. The CDR3 length is 14 residues. In germline, CDR1 is MNHEY, CDR2 SVGAGI. The CDR3 spells CASSLVGGDNEQFF. The DNA of the CDR3 is TGTGCCAGCAGCCTGGTAGGGGGAGACAATGAGCAGTTCTTC.

The chain links TRBV2 to TRBJ2-3, with 9 bases aligning to TRBD1. Germline CDR1 and CDR2: SNHLY and FYNNEI. Germline trimming cut 8 bases from V and 11 bases from J; bases unmatched to any gene: 8. The CDR3 length is 12 residues. The CDR3 is CASWTGEFGQYF. CDR3 in DNA: TGTGCCAGCTGGACAGGGGAGTTCGGGCAGTATTTT. The full variable domain, in which reference TRBV2 and TRBJ2-3 provide the parts outside the CDR3, is EPEVTQTPSHQVTQMGQEVILRCVPISNHLYFYWYRQILGQKVEFLVSFYNNEISEKSEIFDDQFSVERPDGSNFTLKIRSTKLEDSAMYFCASWTGEFGQYFGPGTRLTVL.

To note about this clone: A far bigger clonotype differs at one base, so this is likely a read error. This specimen includes other DNA sequences encoding the same CDR3. This chain connects TRBV7-2 to TRBJ2-1, with D uncertain. Trimming cost V 1 base and J 3 bases, with 1 base left between them. The CDR3 has 12 residues. Germline V gives CDR1 SGHTA, CDR2 FQGNSA. The chain's CDR3 is CASSLVYNEQFF. The CDR3 region has the DNA TGTGCCAGCAGCTTAGTCTACAATGAGCAGTTCTTC.

The chain couples TRBV7-9 to TRBJ1-3; no firm D call. V lost 7 bases and J 3 bases, leaving 13 bases between the germline ends. The CDR3 is made up of 14 amino acids. Germline CDR1 and CDR2: SEHNR and FQNEAQ (reference sequence). The DNA for the CDR3 is TGTGCCAGCACCCAAAGGGTGGATGGAAACACCATATATTTT. Its translation: CASTQRVDGNTIYF.

The sample holds a few counts of this clone. This rearrangement joins TRBV27 to TRBJ2-5, with D perhaps matching TRBD1 (5 bases). The CDR3 spans 14 residues. Trimming left V 2 bases short and J 3 bases short, with 10 bases between. The germline V gene encodes CDR1 MNHEY and CDR2 SMNVEV (reference sequence). In DNA form, the CDR3 reads TGTGCCAGCAGTTTAGGGGCGTATGAAGAGACCCAGTACTTC. Protein product: CASSLGAYEETQYF.

J is TRBJ1-1 and V is TRBV7-9; TRBD1 aligns across 10 bases. The CDR3 sequence is 14 residues long. The J segment lost 4 bases and the V segment lost 3 bases, leaving 2 bases of the junction unmatched. Germline V gene data show CDR1 as SEHNR and CDR2 as FQNEAQ (reference sequence). CDR3 sequence reads: CASSLGQGSTEAFF. The CDR3, as DNA: TGTGCCAGCAGCTTGGGACAGGGGAGCACTGAAGCTTTCTTT.

This chain links TRBV6-5 with TRBJ2-5; TRBD1 agrees at 11 bases. CDR1 MNHEY and CDR2 SVGAGI come from the germline V gene. J lost 4 bases, V lost 6 bases, and 7 bases had no gene match. This CDR3 contains 15 residues. The CDR3, as DNA: TGTGCCAGCAGCCCCACCGGGACAGGGGGAGAGACCCAGTACTTC. It codes for CASSPTGTGGETQYF.

V gene TRBV4-3 combines with J gene TRBJ1-2, with 8 bases matching TRBD1. V gave up 4 bases and J gave up 5 bases; unmatched junction bases: 6. The CDR3 is 14 residues long. Germline V CDR1 and CDR2: LGHNA, YSLEER. CDR3 in DNA: TGCGCCAGCAGCCCCGGGACAGGAGGATATGGCTACACCTTC. The encoded protein is CASSPGTGGYGYTF.

The CDR3 loop reads CASSATSYNEQFF. The DNA for the CDR3 is TGTGCCAGCAGTGCAACTAGCTACAATGAGCAGTTCTTC. V is TRBV6-1 and J is TRBJ2-1; a possible D gene is TRBD2 (5 bases). Deletions cut 4 bases from V and 3 bases from J, with 7 bases between. From germline, CDR1 is MNHNS and CDR2 SASEGT. This CDR3 is 13 amino acids long.

The CDR3 loop is CASSILPPGQGREKLFF. The CDR3 nucleotides read TGTGCCAGTAGTATACTTCCCCCGGGACAGGGGCGTGAAAAACTGTTTTTT. This chain uses TRBV19 with TRBJ1-4; 10 bases are a match to TRBD1. V lost 2 bases, J lost 7 bases, and 10 bases stayed unmatched. The CDR3 has 17 residues. The germline CDR1 and CDR2 sequences are LNHDA and SQIVND (reference sequence).

V and J are TRBV10-3 and TRBJ1-5, with D unclear. CDR3 length: 15 amino acids. CDR1 is ENHRY and CDR2 is SYGVKD in the germline V gene. V lost 1 base, J lost 0 bases, and 7 bases lay in between. The CDR3 nucleotides are TGTGCCATCAGTGAGTGGCCCAATAGCAATCAGCCCCAGCATTTT. Amino acid sequence: CAISEWPNSNQPQHF.

The rearrangement links TRBV7-9 to TRBJ1-6; D possibly corresponds to TRBD1 (5 bases). The germline CDR1 and CDR2 sequences are SEHNR and FQNEAQ (reference sequence). Deletions cut 4 bases from V and 6 bases from J, with 19 bases between. This CDR3 region has 17 residues. In nucleotides, the CDR3 is TGTGCCAGCAGCTCCGGACGGCAGGGCCGATTTAATTCACCCCTCCACTTT. It encodes CASSSGRQGRFNSPLHF.

This clone was picked up one time. The chain joins TRBV6-4 to TRBJ2-7, with D possibly TRBD1 on 5 matching bases. V was cut by 5 bases and J by 3 bases, with 11 bases left in between. Germline V gene lookup returns CDR1 MRHNA and CDR2 SNTAGT. The CDR3 has 13 amino acids. CDR3 sequence (DNA): TGTGCCAGCAGTATAACCCAGGGCTACGAGCAGTACTTC. Its protein product is CASSITQGYEQYF.

The chain carries TRBV6-1 and TRBJ2-3, with D perhaps assigned TRBD1 or TRBD2 (5 bases each). The CDR3 has 20 residues. V lost 4 bases and J lost 1, with 27 bases in between. Germline loops: CDR1 MNHNS, CDR2 SASEGT. The CDR3 region has the DNA TGTGCCAGCAGTGTATTACAGGCAGTATCTAGCTCCCCGGGCACAGATACGCAGTATTTT. Residues: CASSVLQAVSSSPGTDTQYF.

The V call is TRBV5-1, the J call TRBJ1-1; D is ambiguous. This CDR3 is 15 amino acids long. Germline V gene data show CDR1 as SGHRS and CDR2 as YFSETQ. V gave up 0 bases and J gave up 4 bases, with 13 bases separating them. Here the CDR3 reads CASSLEARGGTEAFF. The CDR3 bases are TGCGCCAGCAGCTTGGAGGCGCGCGGCGGCACTGAAGCTTTCTTT.

The rearrangement joins TRBV6-6 to TRBJ1-1, with D possibly being TRBD1 (6 bases). Deletions cut 6 bases from V and 3 bases from J, with 11 bases between. CDR1 and CDR2 (germline): MNHNY, SVGAGI (reference sequence). The CDR3 runs to 13 residues. CDR3 in DNA: TGTGCCAGCAGACAGGGTATCTACACTGAAGCTTTCTTT. It yields the protein CASRQGIYTEAFF.

The chain combines TRBV9 with TRBJ1-2; no firm D call. Trimming took off 4 bases at V and 6 bases at J, with 19 bases between the two ends. The CDR3 spans 15 residues. Germline loops: CDR1 SGDLS, CDR2 YYNGEE. CDR3 in amino acids: CASSSPAPFIDGYTF. CDR3 in DNA: TGTGCCAGCAGCTCCCCAGCCCCCTTTATCGATGGCTACACCTTC. The full variable domain, completed using reference TRBV9 and TRBJ1-2, is DSGVTQTPKHLITATGQRVTLRCSPRSGDLSVYWYQQSLDQGLQFLIQYYNGEERAKGNILERFSAQQFPDLHSELNLSSLELGDSALYFCASSSPAPFIDGYTFGSGTRLTVV.

This clone occurred once. The rearrangement links TRBV19 to TRBJ2-7, with 10 positions matching TRBD1. J gave up 4 bases and V 3 bases, and 6 bases lay outside the gene matches. CDR1 is LNHDA, CDR2 SQIVND, per germline (reference sequence). The CDR3 is 15 amino acids. CDR3 loop: CASSIGQGGFYEQYF. Here the CDR3 DNA reads TGTGCCAGTAGTATTGGACAGGGGGGTTTTTACGAGCAGTACTTC. Full variable domain (outside the CDR3, taken from reference TRBV19 and TRBJ2-7): DGGITQSPKYLFRKEGQNVTLSCEQNLNHDAMYWYRQDPGQGLRLIYYSQIVNDFQKGDIAEGYSVSREKKESFPLTVTSAQKNPTAFYLCASSIGQGGFYEQYFGPGTRLTVT.

The chain uses TRBV27 and TRBJ2-1, with D possibly TRBD2 on 5 matching bases. Trimming took 5 bases from V and 0 from J, leaving 14 bases between them. Germline CDR1 reads MNHEY; CDR2 reads SMNVEV (reference sequence). The CDR3 has 16 residues. CDR3 coding DNA: TGTGCCAGCAGTCTAGGCCTGGGGAGCTCCTACAATGAGCAGTTCTTC. Translation: CASSLGLGSSYNEQFF.

The V and J genes are TRBV6-5 and TRBJ2-1; D not certain. The CDR3 totals 13 residues. V was pared by 0 bases and J by 7 bases, with 7 bases between. Per the germline V gene, CDR1 is MNHEY and CDR2 is SVGAGI. The DNA of the CDR3 is TGTGCCAGCAGTTACTCGACACTGAATGAGCAGTTCTTC. Its translation: CASSYSTLNEQFF.

The chain has TRBV20-1 and TRBJ1-5; 8 bases map to TRBD1. The CDR3 contains 11 residues. V was clipped by 6 bases and J by 9 bases; unmatched bases: 4. Per the germline V gene, CDR1 is DFQATT and CDR2 is SNEGSKA (reference sequence). The CDR3: CSATTGAPQHF. The CDR3 nucleotides read TGCAGTGCGACGACAGGGGCGCCCCAGCATTTT.